The 20 T cell receptor beta chains below all came from one sample that was sequenced in a study of T cell responses to AZD1222 COVID-19 vaccine. Generated by immunoSEQ multiplex PCR, the TCRdb table keeps only in-frame clones and is missing some. The sample carries fewer than 200,000 clones, just over 85% recorded once. This specimen was peripheral blood, taken 28 days after the second AZD1222 dose. These TCRs come from an adult who received the AZD1222 COVID-19 vaccine.

Only one count was recorded for this clone. V gene TRBV6-2 or TRBV6-3 combines with J gene TRBJ1-6, with 10 bases that match TRBD1. The germline V gene has CDR1 MNHEY and CDR2 SVGEGT. The CDR3 loop spans 16 amino acids. With V trimmed by 4 bases and J by 8 bases, 8 bases remained unmatched. CDR3 residues: CASSSLPGQGYSPLHF. For the CDR3, the DNA is TGTGCCAGCAGTTCCCTACCGGGACAGGGGTATTCACCCCTCCACTTT.

This clone has just one count. This chain joins TRBV4-2 and TRBJ1-1; TRBD1 is a possible D gene (6 bases). Trimming stripped 1 base from V and 3 bases from J, with 12 bases between. Germline CDR1 is LGHNA and CDR2 is YNFKEQ. This CDR3 comprises 15 residues. CDR3 in amino acids: CASSQVWGADTEAFF. DNA of the CDR3: TGTGCCAGCAGCCAAGTCTGGGGGGCGGACACTGAAGCTTTCTTT.

The CDR3 sequence is CATSRIRNEKLFF. The CDR3 nucleotides are TGTGCCACCAGCAGAATAAGAAATGAAAAACTGTTTTTT. This chain joins TRBV15 and TRBJ1-4; D unresolved. CDR1 is LNHNV, CDR2 YYDKDF, per germline (reference sequence). This CDR3 spans 13 amino acids. Trimming pared 2 bases from V and 5 bases from J, leaving 6 bases between.

This chain connects TRBV9 to TRBJ1-1; D is undetermined. This CDR3 has 12 amino acids. Germline V gene data show CDR1 as SGDLS and CDR2 as YYNGEE. V lost 3 bases to trimming and J lost 9 bases, with 12 bases between them. CDR3 in amino acids: CASSEGGSQAFF. The DNA for the CDR3 is TGTGCCAGCAGCGAAGGTGGCTCCCAAGCTTTCTTT. The full variable domain, its missing parts supplied by reference TRBV9 and TRBJ1-1, is DSGVTQTPKHLITATGQRVTLRCSPRSGDLSVYWYQQSLDQGLQFLIQYYNGEERAKGNILERFSAQQFPDLHSELNLSSLELGDSALYFCASSEGGSQAFFGQGTRLTVV.

This sequence joins TRBV24-1 and TRBJ2-5; 8 bases fit TRBD2. CDR3 length: 13 amino acids. V lost 5 bases to trimming and J lost 2 bases; unmatched junction nucleotides: 0. CDR1 and CDR2 (germline): KGHDR, SFDVKD. Here the CDR3 reads CATSASGQETQYF. CDR3 nucleotides: TGTGCCACCAGTGCTAGCGGGCAAGAGACCCAGTACTTC.

Only one count was recorded for this clone. The genes are TRBV19 and TRBJ1-3; possible D gene TRBD1, 5 bases. V shed 5 bases and J shed 2 bases, with 10 bases lying between them. The CDR3 spans 14 residues. The germline V gene encodes CDR1 LNHDA and CDR2 SQIVND (reference sequence). The CDR3 here is CASSQGPPGNTIYF. CDR3 bases: TGTGCCAGTAGTCAGGGTCCCCCTGGAAACACCATATATTTT.

The CDR3 reads CASSDHDGAEAFF. CDR3 in DNA: TGTGCCAGCAGTGATCATGACGGAGCTGAAGCTTTCTTT. The gene calls are TRBV6-4 and TRBJ1-1; D is ambiguous. This CDR3 spans 13 amino acids. V was cut by 3 bases and J by 6 bases, with 11 bases left in between. Germline CDR1 MRHNA, CDR2 SNTAGT.

The chain joins TRBV19 to TRBJ1-3; TRBD1 aligns across 7 bases. Germline loops: CDR1 LNHDA, CDR2 SQIVND (reference sequence). J was trimmed by 2 bases and V by 8 bases; bases with no gene match: 9. The CDR3 is 15 amino acids. The chain's CDR3 is CASAGTVSAGNTIYF. CDR3 DNA sequence: TGTGCCAGTGCCGGGACAGTTTCGGCTGGAAACACCATATATTTT.

The chain is built from TRBV4-2 and TRBJ2-1, with TRBD2 matching over 16 bases. The germline gives CDR1 LGHNA, CDR2 YNFKEQ. The CDR3 length is 15 residues. The ends lost 6 bases at V and 8 bases at J; junction bases unmatched: 4. CDR3: CASREGLAGGHEQFF. The CDR3 region has the DNA TGTGCCAGCAGGGAGGGACTAGCGGGGGGGCATGAGCAGTTCTTC.

This chain connects TRBV7-6 to TRBJ2-2; no firm D call. The CDR3 is 15 residues long. Trimming removed 1 base from V and 4 bases from J, with 10 bases in between. In germline, CDR1 is SGHVS, CDR2 FNYEAQ. DNA for the CDR3: TGTGCCAGCAGCTTAGAATGGGTCGGCACCGGGGAGCTGTTTTTT. Translated, it gives CASSLEWVGTGELFF. Full variable domain (outside the CDR3, taken from reference TRBV7-6 and TRBJ2-2): GAGVSQSPRYKVTKRGQDVALRCDPISGHVSLYWYRQALGQGPEFLTYFNYEAQQDKSGLPNDRFSAERPEGSISTLTIQRTEQRDSAMYRCASSLEWVGTGELFFGEGSRLTVL.

This clone was detected a few times. V usage is TRBV10-3 and J usage is TRBJ2-3; 8 bases align to TRBD1. With V trimmed by 10 bases and J by 1 base, 16 bases remained unmatched. Looked up from germline, CDR1 is ENHRY and CDR2 is SYGVKD. The CDR3 spans 17 residues. The CDR3 here is CATLPRDRRGGTDTQYF. The CDR3 DNA follows: TGTGCCACGTTACCACGGGACAGGCGAGGGGGCACAGATACGCAGTATTTT.

This chain links TRBV19 with TRBJ1-1; TRBD1 agrees at 7 bases. The CDR3 has 13 amino acids. Germline CDR1 and CDR2: LNHDA and SQIVND (reference sequence). V was clipped by 3 bases and J by 5 bases; unmatched bases: 3. In DNA form, the CDR3 reads TGTGCCAGTAGTATGACAGGGTGGACTGAAGCTTTCTTT. Encoded protein: CASSMTGWTEAFF.

The rearrangement uses TRBV5-1 and TRBJ1-6; weak D call: TRBD1 (5 bases). Germline V lookup: CDR1 SGHRS, CDR2 YFSETQ. Trimming shortened V by 0 bases and J by 13 bases, and 20 bases separated the two germline ends. The CDR3 extends over 16 amino acids. CDR3 DNA sequence: TGCGCCAGCAGCTTGGCCGACAGTGGTTTGAGCTCGCCCCTCCACTTT. Its translation: CASSLADSGLSSPLHF.

The rearrangement uses TRBV10-3 and TRBJ1-2, with D possibly matching TRBD1 (6 bases). The germline V gene encodes CDR1 ENHRY and CDR2 SYGVKD. CDR3 length: 12 residues. The germline V and J ends were trimmed by 8 bases and 4 bases, with 11 bases remaining between them. DNA for the CDR3: TGTGCCATCGACCGGACAGTCTATGGCTACACCTTC. Translated, it gives CAIDRTVYGYTF.

This chain joins TRBV7-3 and TRBJ2-1; 9 bases line up with TRBD1. Germline assignment: CDR1 SGHTA and CDR2 FQGTGA. V lost 5 bases to trimming and J lost 4 bases; unmatched junction nucleotides: 6. This CDR3 region has 15 residues. The CDR3 spells CASSQRDRVYNEQFF. The CDR3 DNA reads TGTGCCAGCAGCCAGCGGGACAGGGTTTACAATGAGCAGTTCTTC.

The chain combines TRBV5-6 with TRBJ1-4; D is unclear. Trimming left V 4 bases short and J 7 bases short, with 17 bases between. The CDR3 runs 15 residues. Germline V gives CDR1 SGHDT, CDR2 YYEEEE. The CDR3 DNA reads as TGTGCCAGCAGCCCCCGAGGCGAGGTGCGTGAAAAACTGTTTTTT. Its translation is CASSPRGEVREKLFF.

This clone was counted a single time. This rearrangement joins TRBV5-4 to TRBJ2-1; 8 bases are shared with TRBD1. V shed 4 bases and J 7 bases; nucleotides not matched to a gene: 7. Per the germline V gene, CDR1 is SGHNT and CDR2 is YYREEE (reference sequence). CDR3 size: 14 residues. In nucleotides, the CDR3 is TGTGCCAGCAGCGATGGACAGGGTATAAATGAGCAGTTCTTC. This sequence encodes CASSDGQGINEQFF.

The genes are TRBV3-1 (or the pseudogene TRBV3-2) and TRBJ2-3; D call uncertain. V was pared by 4 bases and J by 1 base, with 6 bases between. The CDR3 length is 13 residues. Germline V lookup: CDR1 LGHDT, CDR2 YNNKEL (reference sequence). As DNA, the CDR3 is TGTGCCAGCAGCCCTACCCGCACAGATACGCAGTATTTT. Amino acid sequence: CASSPTRTDTQYF.

The chain carries TRBV5-5 and TRBJ2-5, with 8 bases lining up with TRBD1. From germline, CDR1 is SGHKS and CDR2 YYEKEE (reference sequence). The CDR3 has 14 amino acids. Trimming took 4 bases from V and 5 from J; bases not matched to a gene: 7. For the CDR3, the DNA is TGTGCCAGCAGCCCGAGGACAGGGCGGGAGACCCAGTACTTC. This codes for CASSPRTGRETQYF.

The chain uses TRBV6-5 and TRBJ1-2; D is uncertain. CDR1 and CDR2 (germline): MNHEY, SVGAGI. V shed 2 bases and J shed 7 bases, with 11 bases lying between them. The CDR3 is made up of 13 amino acids. Written as DNA, the CDR3 is TGTGCCAGCAGTTACGTATCAGGCGGTGGCTACACCTTC. It specifies CASSYVSGGGYTF.